Included here is one T cell receptor (beta chain) sequence, with context. This clonotype was seen ten or more times. Its antigen is still unknown. Per-base quality was not reported, and no clone a single base away is much larger than it. This entry belongs to a study of human T cells and chemical hapten exposure (dated by TCRdb to the early 2020s). At the level of the whole study: For sensitization, 2% DPC in acetone was applied to a 2 cm by 2 cm area of upper inner arm skin. Libraries were combined into a pool for sequencing, and differences in TCR yield between samples came mainly from small differences in library volumes within the pool. Patch testing on the upper back used Finn chambers containing 0.01% DPC, with scoring done after 6 days according to International Contact Dermatitis Research Group standards. Throughout the study period of around 25 weeks, patients also received therapeutic DPC doses to the scalp every week. Patient blood was sampled pre-sensitization (week 0) and at 2, 6 and about 24 weeks after DPC sensitization. Twenty-nine alopecia patients provided blood for TCR sequencing at one to four time points (pre-sensitization, 2, 6 and 24 weeks). Peripheral blood TCR repertoire changes were tracked in vivo in alopecia patients during primary and secondary sensitization to the hapten diphenylcyclopropenone (DPC). The mostly female patient cohort included alopecia areata with under or over 50% scalp involvement, alopecia totalis and alopecia universalis. The full study reports these points: All patients had alopecia, a presumed autoimmune disease, so their immune response might differ from that of healthy individuals. DPC sensitization did not change the number of TCRs with a frequency above 1 in 1000, and there was no evidence of changes in global repertoire structure. The number of PT1 expanded TCRs positively correlated with patch test score, significant at thresholds 8, 16 and 32 but not 4. Repeated subsampling changed both the strength of the expansion versus patch-test correlation and the threshold at which that correlation became significant. Expanded TCRs formed significantly more large CDR3 similarity clusters than pre-sensitization or healthy control sets, consistent with antigen-driven responses.

The sample's time point label, in plain terms: patch test 2, 6 weeks after DPC sensitization. Per the publication, the treatment or condition label means: therapeutic diphenylcyclopropenone sensitization with weekly scalp DPC. At each patch-test visit, blood was drawn before the patch test was applied. Eligible patients were aged 18 to 70, diagnosed with alopecia, deemed suitable for DPC therapy, and excluded if pregnant. Total RNA was extracted from unfractionated whole blood collected in Tempus Blood RNA tubes. Preparation of the library involved RACE. The sample was run on a NextSeq 500. Library preparation attached unique molecular identifiers to individual cDNA molecules for quantitative, reproducible TCR counting. Each blood RNA sample was used to sequence both TCR alpha and TCR beta chains. The study's own analysis went as follows. Samples had a median of roughly 91,000 TCRs, with a range from roughly 23,224 to 700,000. The Decombinator software suite was used to annotate the V, J and CDR3 of the TCR reads. For PS versus PT1 abundance plots, all samples were subsampled to the same number of TCRs (28,000). TCRs were defined as expanded if absent before sensitization and observed at least eight times at the 2-week time point. TCRdb reran the public reads through fastp at Q25 and MiXCR, keeping productive beta chains. Identical CDR3 proteins give one entry, which carries the most common genes and DNA. The V and J calls here are based on TCRdb, not the publication. Across this sample there are about 40,000 distinct CDR3 sequences, with approximately 3.4% seen only once. Of the sample, under 8.5% falls within the top ten clones.

From a lookup of the germline V gene, CDR1 and CDR2 are SGDLS and YYNGEE. The CDR3 covers 15 residues, taking in both the cysteine and the phenylalanine. The DNA shown is the 45-base CDR3, in frame from base 1. Germline trimming: 3 bases from V, 7 bases from J; junction bases outside gene matches: 9. The sequence joins TRBV9 to TRBJ2-1; 8 central bases correspond to TRBD2. The starting material was whole blood, obtained in connection with sensitization to the hapten diphenylcyclopropenone (DPC). This clonotype was obtained from a man in his forties with alopecia areata. Some clones in this sample may be carry-over from other donors' samples. The sequence in DNA is TGTGCCAGCAGCGCGAGCGGGAGTCATGGGAATGAGCAGTTCTTC. It translates to CASSASGSHGNEQFF.